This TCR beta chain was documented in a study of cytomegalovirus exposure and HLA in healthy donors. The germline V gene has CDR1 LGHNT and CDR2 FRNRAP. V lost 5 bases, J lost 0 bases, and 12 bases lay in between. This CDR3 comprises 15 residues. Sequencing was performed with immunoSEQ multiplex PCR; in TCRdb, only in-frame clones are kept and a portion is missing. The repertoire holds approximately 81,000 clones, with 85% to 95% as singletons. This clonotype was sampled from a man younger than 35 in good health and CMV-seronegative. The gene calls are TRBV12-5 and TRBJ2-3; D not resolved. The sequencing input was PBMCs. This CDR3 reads CASGLAVTSTDTQYF. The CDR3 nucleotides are TGTGCTAGTGGTCTCGCTGTTACTAGCACAGATACGCAGTATTTT.